The 17 T cell receptor beta chains reported below all come from one sample, sequenced in a study of human T cells and chemical hapten exposure. Time point in this sample: pre-sensitization, week 0. The sample's treatment: therapeutic diphenylcyclopropenone sensitization with weekly scalp DPC. Each CDR3 protein gets one entry after TCRdb re-called the RACE reads with MiXCR. The table has approximately 400,000 distinct CDR3 sequences, less than 6.5% seen once. Specimen: whole blood, collected in connection with sensitization to the hapten diphenylcyclopropenone (DPC). These TCRs come from a woman between 50 and 59 years old with alopecia areata. Some clones in this sample may be carry-over from other donors' samples.

This clonotype has more than one count but fewer than ten. V and J are TRBV5-5 and TRBJ1-5; TRBD1 aligns across 7 bases. Germline V lookup: CDR1 SGHKS, CDR2 YYEKEE (reference sequence). Trimming cost V 1 base and J 1 base; bases outside gene matches: 8. This CDR3 has 17 amino acids. CDR3 sequence (DNA): TGTGCCAGCAGCTTGCAAGGGGGCTTAGGAAGCAATCAGCCCCAGCATTTT. Its protein product is CASSLQGGLGSNQPQHF.

Concerning this clonotype: One base away lies a much larger clone, so this may be a sequencing read error. The chain combines TRBV27 with TRBJ2-1; no clear D. CDR1 MNHEY and CDR2 SMNVEV come from the germline V gene (reference sequence). The CDR3 is 13 residues long. V lost 0 bases and J lost 15, with 15 bases in between. The CDR3 sequence: CASSLSGVLSRFF. In DNA form, the CDR3 reads TGTGCCAGCAGTTTATCGGGTGTATTATCCCGGTTCTTC.

The chain carries TRBV20-1 and TRBJ1-5; 9 bases align to TRBD1. Germline assignment: CDR1 DFQATT and CDR2 SNEGSKA (reference sequence). With V trimmed by 4 bases and J by 8 bases, 9 bases remained unmatched. The CDR3 has 14 residues. The CDR3 spells CSATPTGGHEPQHF. The CDR3 DNA is TGCAGTGCTACACCGACAGGGGGGCACGAGCCCCAGCATTTT.

The table lists this clonotype with many counts. This chain connects TRBV30 to TRBJ1-1; possible D gene TRBD1, 5 bases. The V gene lost 5 bases and the J gene lost 4 bases, with 11 bases spanning the gap. This CDR3 comprises 12 residues. Germline CDR1 reads GTSNPN; CDR2 reads SVGIG (reference sequence). The CDR3, as DNA: TGTGCCTGGGCCCAGGGTGCCACTGAAGCTTTCTTT. It specifies CAWAQGATEAFF.

This clonotype was found a few times. The chain couples TRBV10-2 to TRBJ2-3; D might be TRBD1 (6 bases). Trimming took 4 bases from V and 4 from J, leaving 9 bases between them. CDR1 is WSHSY and CDR2 is SAAADI in the germline V gene. The CDR3 runs to 13 residues. CDR3 loop: CASSVRGPDTQYF. In DNA form, the CDR3 reads TGCGCCAGCAGTGTCAGGGGCCCAGATACGCAGTATTTT.

This clonotype was picked up many times. The gene calls are TRBV6-6 and TRBJ2-3; 9 bases agree with TRBD1. Germline lookup yields CDR1 MNHNY and CDR2 SVGAGI (reference sequence). V was pared by 5 bases and J by 2 bases, with 5 bases of the junction left unmatched. The CDR3 runs to 15 residues. The CDR3 DNA reads TGTGCCAGCAGTACCGACAGGGGGTACACAGATACGCAGTATTTT. It specifies CASSTDRGYTDTQYF.

This clonotype was seen only a few times. The chain has TRBV10-3 and TRBJ2-1, with TRBD2 matching 8 bases. Germline CDR1 ENHRY, CDR2 SYGVKD. The CDR3 is made up of 15 amino acids. The junction had 7 bases not matched to a gene; V was cut back by 2 bases and J by 7 bases. The CDR3 region has the DNA TGTGCCATCAGTGAGAACCCGGGAGGGTCGAATGAGCAGTTCTTC. It encodes CAISENPGGSNEQFF.

This clonotype came up many times. This chain links TRBV29-1 with TRBJ2-2; TRBD1 aligns across 7 bases. The CDR3 spans 14 residues. The germline V gene encodes CDR1 SQVTM and CDR2 ANQGSEA. Trimming at V came to 6 bases and at J to 2 bases, leaving 6 bases not matched to a gene. The CDR3 coding sequence is TGCAGCGTCGATCCAGGGGGTAACACCGGGGAGCTGTTTTTT. Amino acids: CSVDPGGNTGELFF.

This clonotype has a count of ten or more. The V call is TRBV20-1, the J call TRBJ2-1, with 7 bases fitting TRBD2. Germline lookup yields CDR1 DFQATT and CDR2 SNEGSKA (reference sequence). The V gene end was trimmed by 3 bases and the J gene end by 3 bases; junction bases not matched to a gene: 2. The CDR3 extends over 13 amino acids. This chain's CDR3 is CSASGGVYNEQFF. In DNA form, the CDR3 reads TGCAGTGCTAGTGGGGGGGTCTACAATGAGCAGTTCTTC.

This chain links TRBV11-2 with TRBJ1-2; D not certain. Germline CDR1 SGHAT, CDR2 FQNNGV. With 1 base removed from V and 4 bases from J, the gap between germline ends came to 13 bases. The CDR3 spans 15 residues. The CDR3, as DNA: TGTGCCAGCAGCTTAGGTCCCTCGACCCTCTATGGCTACACCTTC. This encodes CASSLGPSTLYGYTF.

The chain's CDR3 is CASSQPGLAGGYEQYF. The CDR3 DNA sequence: TGTGCCAGCAGCCAGCCTGGACTAGCGGGGGGGTACGAGCAGTACTTC. This chain links TRBV3-1 with TRBJ2-7; 15 nucleotides line up with TRBD2. Germline V CDR1 and CDR2: LGHDT, YNNKEL (reference sequence). V trimming: 3 bases; J trimming: 4 bases; junction bases outside the gene matches: 4. The CDR3 extends over 16 amino acids.

This clonotype was found many times. The chain joins TRBV6-6 to TRBJ1-1; 10 bases line up with TRBD1. The CDR3 has 17 residues. Germline V gene data show CDR1 as MNHNY and CDR2 as SVGAGI (reference sequence). V was clipped by 5 bases and J by 4 bases; unmatched bases: 13. CDR3 in amino acids: CASSLDRGLTRGTEAFF. CDR3 coding DNA: TGTGCCAGCAGTCTAGACAGGGGGCTGACAAGGGGCACTGAAGCTTTCTTT.

This clonotype occurred a few times. The chain employs TRBV7-6 and TRBJ2-7, with TRBD2 matching over 8 bases. Germline-derived CDR1 and CDR2 are SGHVS and FNYEAQ. Trimming took 4 bases from V and 5 from J; bases not matched to a gene: 13. CDR3 length: 16 amino acids. The DNA of the CDR3 is TGTGCCAGCAGCTCCCTCGGGGGGGAGCGAATCCACGAGCAGTACTTC. The encoded protein is CASSSLGGERIHEQYF.

The chain is built from TRBV5-6 and TRBJ1-2, with 8 bases lining up with TRBD1. Per germline, CDR1 SGHDT and CDR2 YYEEEE. V was clipped by 0 bases and J by 4 bases; unmatched bases: 8. CDR3 length: 16 amino acids. The CDR3 DNA sequence: TGTGCCAGCAGCTTGGGTACAGGGGGAGGAGGCTATGGCTACACCTTC. This translates into CASSLGTGGGGYGYTF.

There are a few counts of this clonotype. This sequence joins TRBV5-1 and TRBJ2-5; 10 nucleotides align to TRBD1. Trimming cost V 3 bases and J 4 bases; bases outside gene matches: 6. Germline V lookup: CDR1 SGHRS, CDR2 YFSETQ. The CDR3 consists of 15 residues. The CDR3 region is CASSSGTGVGETQYF. CDR3 bases: TGCGCCAGCAGCTCCGGGACAGGGGTAGGAGAGACCCAGTACTTC.

This clonotype was counted at least ten times. The chain employs TRBV18 and TRBJ1-2; D is undetermined. This CDR3 region has 14 residues. Germline V gene sequence: CDR1 KGHSH, CDR2 LQKENI. Deletions cut 3 bases from V and 2 bases from J, with 10 bases between. The chain's CDR3 is CASSPRTANYGYTF. CDR3 bases: TGTGCCAGCTCACCTAGAACAGCGAACTATGGCTACACCTTC.

This clonotype was found once. A much larger clone lies one base from this, so it may be a read error. It is likely a read error, because the conserved phenylalanine at the end of the CDR3 is missing. This chain joins TRBV9 and TRBJ1-2; 9 nucleotides line up with TRBD1. The CDR3 is made up of 15 amino acids. Looked up from germline, CDR1 is SGDLS and CDR2 is YYNGEE. With 0 bases clipped from V and 3 bases from J, the junction kept 3 bases outside the gene matches. In nucleotides, the CDR3 is TGTGCCAGCAGCGTAGGGACAGGGGATTACTATGGCTACACCTCC. Encoded protein: CASSVGTGDYYGYTS.